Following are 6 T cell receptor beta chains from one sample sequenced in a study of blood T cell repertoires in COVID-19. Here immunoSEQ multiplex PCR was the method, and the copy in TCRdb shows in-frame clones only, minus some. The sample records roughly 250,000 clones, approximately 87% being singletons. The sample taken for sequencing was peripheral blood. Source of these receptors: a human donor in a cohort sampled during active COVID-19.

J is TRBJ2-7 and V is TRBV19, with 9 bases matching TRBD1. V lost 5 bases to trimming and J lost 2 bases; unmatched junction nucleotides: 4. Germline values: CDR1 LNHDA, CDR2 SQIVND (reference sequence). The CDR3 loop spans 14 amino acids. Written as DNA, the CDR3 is TGTGCCAGTAGTCCGGGACAGGGACCCTACGAGCAGTACTTC. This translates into CASSPGQGPYEQYF.

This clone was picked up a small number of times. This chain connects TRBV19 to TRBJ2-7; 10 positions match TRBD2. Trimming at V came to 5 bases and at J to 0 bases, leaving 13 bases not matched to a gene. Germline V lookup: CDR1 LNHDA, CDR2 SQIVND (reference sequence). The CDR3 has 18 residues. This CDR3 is CASSPAPLAGLSSYEQYF. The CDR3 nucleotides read TGTGCCAGTAGTCCGGCCCCACTAGCGGGGCTGAGCTCCTACGAGCAGTACTTC.

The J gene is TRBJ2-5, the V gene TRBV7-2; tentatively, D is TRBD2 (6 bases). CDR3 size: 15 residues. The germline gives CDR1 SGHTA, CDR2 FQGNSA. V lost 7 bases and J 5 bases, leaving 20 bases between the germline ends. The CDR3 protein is CASTPVARGWETQYF. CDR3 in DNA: TGTGCCAGCACCCCGGTCGCGCGGGGCTGGGAGACCCAGTACTTC.

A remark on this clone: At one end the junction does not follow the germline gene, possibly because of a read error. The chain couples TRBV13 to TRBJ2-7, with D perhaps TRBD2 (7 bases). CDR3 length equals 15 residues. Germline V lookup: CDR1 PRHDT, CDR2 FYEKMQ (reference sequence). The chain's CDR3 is CASSLGGRALAEQYF. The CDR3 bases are TGTGCCAGCAGCCTAGGGGGGAGGGCCTTGGCCGAGCAGTACTTC.

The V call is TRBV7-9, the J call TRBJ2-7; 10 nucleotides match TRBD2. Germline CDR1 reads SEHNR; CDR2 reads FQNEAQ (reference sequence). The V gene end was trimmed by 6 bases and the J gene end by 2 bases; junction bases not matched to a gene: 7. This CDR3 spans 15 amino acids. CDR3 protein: CASSDSGGLTYEQYF. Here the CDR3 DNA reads TGTGCCAGCAGTGATAGCGGGGGGTTAACCTACGAGCAGTACTTC.

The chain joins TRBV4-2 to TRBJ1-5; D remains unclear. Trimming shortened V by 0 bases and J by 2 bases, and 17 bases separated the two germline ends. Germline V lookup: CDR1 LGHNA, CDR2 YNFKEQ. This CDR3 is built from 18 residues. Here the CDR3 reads CASSQDVLEEAGNQPQHF. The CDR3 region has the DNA TGTGCCAGCAGCCAAGATGTGCTGGAGGAGGCAGGCAATCAGCCCCAGCATTTT.